These 9 T cell receptor beta chains were sequenced from one sample in a study of blood T cell repertoires in COVID-19. Method: immunoSEQ multiplex PCR; TCRdb's copy keeps in-frame clones and lacks some. The sample consists of more than 150,000 clones, 89% of them appearing once. The sample taken for sequencing was peripheral blood. Source of these receptors: a man between 60 and 70 years old with acute or convalescent COVID-19.

This chain uses TRBV5-1 with TRBJ1-1; D possibly corresponds to TRBD1 (5 bases). The V end lost 4 bases, the J end lost 0 bases, and 16 bases lay between the germline ends. Germline loops: CDR1 SGHRS, CDR2 YFSETQ. The length of the CDR3 is 16 residues. Here the CDR3 reads CASSDRDGGMNTEAFF. The DNA of the CDR3 is TGCGCCAGCAGCGACCGGGACGGAGGGATGAACACTGAAGCTTTCTTT.

This sequence joins TRBV14 and TRBJ1-2, with 7 bases that match TRBD1. Germline CDR1 is SGHDN and CDR2 is FVKESK. J lost 4 bases, V lost 3 bases, and 5 bases had no gene match. The CDR3 runs 14 residues. The CDR3 is CASSHDRAGYGYTF. The CDR3 DNA reads TGTGCCAGCAGCCATGACAGGGCCGGCTATGGCTACACCTTC. Based on the CDR3 plus reference TRBV14 and TRBJ1-2, the full variable domain is EAGVTQFPSHSVIEKGQTVTLRCDPISGHDNLYWYRRVMGKEIKFLLHFVKESKQDESGMPNNRFLAERTGGTYSTLKVQPAELEDSGVYFCASSHDRAGYGYTFGSGTRLTVV.

In DNA, the CDR3 is TGTGCCAGCAGCCTGACGGTTCGACTTCAGTACTTC. Its translation is CASSLTVRLQYF. The chain joins TRBV3-1 (or the pseudogene TRBV3-2) to TRBJ2-7; D gene ambiguous. CDR1 and CDR2 from the germline V gene are LGHDT and YNNKEL (reference sequence). Trimming pared 4 bases from V and 10 bases from J, leaving 14 bases between. The CDR3 loop spans 12 amino acids.

CDR3 sequence reads: CASSLGMATEQYF. The CDR3 region has the DNA TGTGCCAGCAGCTTAGGCATGGCCACAGAGCAGTACTTC. The J gene is TRBJ2-7, the V gene TRBV7-6; D remains ambiguous. The V and J ends lost 1 base and 7 bases respectively, with 11 bases between them. Germline V gene lookup returns CDR1 SGHVS and CDR2 FNYEAQ. This CDR3 contains 13 residues.

The V and J genes are TRBV7-2 and TRBJ2-7; 7 bases are a match to TRBD2. Germline lookup yields CDR1 SGHTA and CDR2 FQGNSA. Trimming took 4 bases from V and 0 from J; bases not matched to a gene: 6. The length of the CDR3 is 15 residues. The CDR3: CASSSQAGPSYEQYF. In nucleotides, the CDR3 is TGTGCCAGCAGCTCCCAAGCGGGGCCCTCCTACGAGCAGTACTTC. Full variable domain (missing parts from reference TRBV7-2 and TRBJ2-7): GAGVSQSPSNKVTEKGKDVELRCDPISGHTALYWYRQSLGQGLEFLIYFQGNSAPDKSGLPSDRFSAERTGGSVSTLTIQRTQQEDSAVYLCASSSQAGPSYEQYFGPGTRLTVT.

The chain has TRBV20-1 and TRBJ2-1; 11 positions agree with TRBD2. This CDR3 spans 14 amino acids. Germline CDR1 is DFQATT and CDR2 is SNEGSKA (reference sequence). Trimming removed 3 bases from V and 12 bases from J; junction bases left unmatched: 10. CDR3 DNA: TGCAGTGCTAGTGGTAGCGGGGGGGCCGTAGGGCAGTTCTTC. As protein: CSASGSGGAVGQFF.

The genes are TRBV3-1 (or the pseudogene TRBV3-2) and TRBJ1-1, with D perhaps matching TRBD1 (6 bases). Germline V lookup: CDR1 LGHDT, CDR2 YNNKEL (reference sequence). There are 12 residues in the CDR3. Trimming removed 4 bases at V and 10 bases at J, with 13 bases between. The DNA for the CDR3 is TGTGCCAGCAGCCCCAGGGGCCAACGAGCTTTCTTT. Residues: CASSPRGQRAFF.

V and J are TRBV5-5 and TRBJ1-2, with 10 nucleotides matching TRBD1. V dropped 2 bases and J dropped 3; count of bases not matched to a gene: 4. Germline CDR1 is SGHKS and CDR2 is YYEKEE (reference sequence). The CDR3 is 15 residues long. The CDR3 DNA follows: TGTGCCAGCAGCTTCCAGGACAGGGGGTACTATGGCTACACCTTC. Translation: CASSFQDRGYYGYTF.

The V gene is TRBV7-2, the J gene TRBJ2-5, with D perhaps TRBD2 (6 bases). The CDR3 length is 15 residues. Germline-derived CDR1 and CDR2 are SGHTA and FQGNSA. Trimming shortened V by 1 base and J by 5 bases, and 14 bases separated the two germline ends. Here the CDR3 DNA reads TGTGCCAGCAGCTTAGGGCTGACTAGTCGCGAGACCCAGTACTTC. Its translation is CASSLGLTSRETQYF.